What follows describes a single T cell receptor (beta chain). This clone was recorded a few times. What antigen it recognizes has not been identified. Base qualities are not at hand, and no much larger clone is one base apart. For CDR1 and CDR2, the germline V gene lists MDHEN and SYDVKM. From V the trimming removes 6 bases and from J it removes 1 base, while the gene matches leave 6 bases of the junction unaccounted for. Measured from the cysteine to the phenylalanine, the CDR3 is 16 residues long. CDR3 DNA only is kept here, 48 bases in frame from base 1. According to the study, the label for this sample's time point signals: around 4 weeks on oral tofacitinib. According to the study, the label for this sample's treatment or condition signals: oral pan-JAK inhibitor, 5-10 mg twice daily. Lesional scalp punch biopsies and peripheral blood were collected from alopecia areata patients. PBMCs were separated by density centrifugation and stained for CD3, CD4 and CD8, after which CD4+ and CD8+ T cells were sorted on a FACSAria.

This record comes from a study of CD8+ T cells in alopecia areata (dated 2018 in TCRdb). General notes on the study: Treated patients were enrolled in an open-label pilot trial of oral tofacitinib, 5 to 10 mg twice daily, for moderate-to-severe alopecia areata. RNA was obtained with the PAXgene miRNA kit for fixed scalp, the miRNeasy kit for PBMCs, and the RNeasy kit for mouse skin. Patients stayed on tofacitinib for 6 to 18 months and then had 6 months of follow-up off drug so that delayed response and recurrence could be assessed. Amplification of TCRbeta CDR3 regions was done by immunoSEQ multiplex PCR using 35 Vbeta forward primers and 13 Jbeta reverse primers. High-throughput TCRbeta sequencing was used to examine T cell clonal expansion in alopecia areata in both the C3H/HeJ mouse model and human patients. Human TCRbeta sequencing covered scalp tissue and sorted CD4+ and CD8+ peripheral blood T cells from patchy and totalis/universalis alopecia areata patients and healthy controls. Clonality in the scalp was compared among normal scalp (n=4), patchy alopecia areata scalp (n=8), and alopecia totalis/universalis scalp (n=8). Patients on tofacitinib were biopsied at baseline and after 4 and 24 weeks of treatment, and several of the patients also had a later scalp biopsy. For the treated patients, the SALT score, which quantifies what percentage of scalp surface area is affected, served as the measure of disease severity. General conclusions and limits of the study: Because the treated cohort was small and included a single nonresponder, larger studies are needed to assess links between baseline CD8+ expansion and response. Unlike mouse skin, which is dominated by gammadelta T cells, normal human skin has resident alphabeta T cells that are also sequenced, and this complicates analysis of the scalp TCR repertoire. With tofacitinib, both scalp clonality and the number of expanded CD8+ clones among the top 100 scalp clones went down significantly. Many expanded lesional clones persisted in scalp and blood during tofacitinib treatment, which may partly explain relapse after stopping treatment. TCR sequences shared between patients were less clear than in mice, possibly partly because of HLA diversity in the patient population. Compared with normal scalp, lesional scalp, particularly in alopecia totalis/universalis, had higher clonality and more expanded CD8+ clones, which suggests antigenic drive.

The library was built by means of the immunoSEQ multiplex PCR assay. RNA was extracted from all samples and reverse transcribed into cDNA as template for TCR sequencing. First-strand cDNA was synthesized using SuperScript III with a 2:1 mix of oligo-dT and random hexamers. A synthetic immune receptor repertoire was used to measure amplification bias, and any remaining bias was corrected computationally. The source study handled its data this way. After raw reads were preprocessed to remove errors, the CDR3 was defined following IMGT conventions as running from the conserved cysteine to phenylalanine. Clonality was calculated as 1 minus Shannon entropy normalized by log2 of the number of productive unique TCRs. CD4 or CD8 identity of scalp clones was inferred by cross-referencing scalp TCRbeta sequences with sorted blood CD4 and CD8 repertoires. TCRdb took over this immuneACCESS table, retaining in-frame rearrangements with V and J assigned. Such tables are incomplete; in checked studies, under half of the missing clones stem from an unresolved V gene, and the remainder is unexplained. The D gene and trimming were derived from the DNA, and the V and J assignments and clone size from that table. The sample table shows 95,000 to 150,000 clones, and about 50% are seen once. The top ten clonotypes cover approximately 0.5% of the sample.

The origin of this receptor is a human donor with alopecia areata. The chain uses TRBV28 and TRBJ2-1, and 10 bases in between align with TRBD1. The specimen was CD4+ T cells sorted from blood, collected at week 4, from a patient treated with tofacitinib. The DNA sequence is TGTGCCAGCAGCCGACAGGGGGCAGCGTCCTACAATGAGCAGTTCTTC. This sequence encodes CASSRQGAASYNEQFF.